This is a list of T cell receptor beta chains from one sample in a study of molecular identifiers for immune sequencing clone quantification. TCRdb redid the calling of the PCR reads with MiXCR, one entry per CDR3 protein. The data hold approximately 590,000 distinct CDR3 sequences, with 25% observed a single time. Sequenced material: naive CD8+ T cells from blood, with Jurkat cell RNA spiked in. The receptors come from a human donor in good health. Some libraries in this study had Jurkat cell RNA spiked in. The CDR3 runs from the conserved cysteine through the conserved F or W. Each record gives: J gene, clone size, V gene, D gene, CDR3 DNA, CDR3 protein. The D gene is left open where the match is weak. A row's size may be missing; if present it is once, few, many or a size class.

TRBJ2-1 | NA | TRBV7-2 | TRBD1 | TGTGCCAGCAGCTTACCGGACAGGACAAATTACGATGAGCAGTTCTTC | CASSLPDRTNYDEQFF
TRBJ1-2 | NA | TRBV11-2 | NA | TGTGCCAGCAGCTTACGCGAGAGAAACTATGGCTACACCTTC | CASSLRERNYGYTF
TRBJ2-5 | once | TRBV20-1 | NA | TGCAGTGCACCCGAGGGGGGAGGCAACCAAGAGACCCAGTACTTC | CSAPEGGGNQETQYF
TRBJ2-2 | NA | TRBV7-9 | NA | TGTGCCAGCAGCTTATTTCCGGGGAACACCGGGGAGCTGTTTTTT | CASSLFPGNTGELFF
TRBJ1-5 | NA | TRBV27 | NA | TGTGCCAGCAGTTCCCACCCAAATCAGCCCCAGCATTTT | CASSSHPNQPQHF
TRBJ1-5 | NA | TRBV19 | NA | TGTGCCAGCTCCGGGACACTTGGCAATCAGCCCCAGCATTTT | CASSGTLGNQPQHF
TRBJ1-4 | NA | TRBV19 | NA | TGTGCCAGTAGCTCCCCCACAGGTAGCGGCGAAAAACTGTTTTTT | CASSSPTGSGEKLFF
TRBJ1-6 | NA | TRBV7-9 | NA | TGTGCCAGCAGCTCCCAGGGTAATTCACCCCTCCACTTT | CASSSQGNSPLHF
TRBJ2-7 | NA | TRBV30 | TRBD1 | TGTGCCTGGAGTGTCCGGACAGGTGTCCACGAGCAGTACTTC | CAWSVRTGVHEQYF
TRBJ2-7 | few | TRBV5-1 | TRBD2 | TGCGCCAGCAGCCCGCAAGCGGGAGAACCACTTAGCGAGCAGTACTTC | CASSPQAGEPLSEQYF
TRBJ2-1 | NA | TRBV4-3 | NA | TGCGCCAGCAGCCAAGACGGGGGACGAAACAATGAGCAGTTCTTC | CASSQDGGRNNEQFF
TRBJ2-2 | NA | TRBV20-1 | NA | TGCAGTGCACGGGACACCGATAGCTACAACACCGGGGAGCTGTTTTTT | CSARDTDSYNTGELFF
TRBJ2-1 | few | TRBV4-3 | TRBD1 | TGCGCCAGCAGCCCCGGGACAGGGGCCGATGAGCAGTTCTTC | CASSPGTGADEQFF
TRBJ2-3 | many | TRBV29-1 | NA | TGCAGCGTTGAAGATGAGGTCCCAAGGTACACAGATACGCAGTATTTT | CSVEDEVPRYTDTQYF
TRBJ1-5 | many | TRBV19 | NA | TGTGCCAGTAGTATGGGGTATCAGCCCCAGCATTTT | CASSMGYQPQHF
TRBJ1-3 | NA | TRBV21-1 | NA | TGTGCCAGCAAATTATCCTGGACTGGAAACACCATATATTTT | CASKLSWTGNTIYF
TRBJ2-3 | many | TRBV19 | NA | TGTGCCAGCAGGACGGGAGATACGCAGTATTTT | CASRTGDTQYF
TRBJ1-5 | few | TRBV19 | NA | TGTGCCAGTAGTTCAGATTTCCGCTACAATCAGCCCCAGCATTTT | CASSSDFRYNQPQHF
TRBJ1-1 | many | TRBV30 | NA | TGTGCCTGGAACGACGGAGGGACTGAAGCTTTCTTT | CAWNDGGTEAFF
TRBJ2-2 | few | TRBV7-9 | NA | TGTGCCAGCAGCTCCAGGGTCCCTAATATCCCCGGGGAGCTGTTTTTT | CASSSRVPNIPGELFF
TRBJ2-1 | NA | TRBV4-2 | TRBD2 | TGTGCCAGCAGCCAAGATTCAGCGGGAGCAACCCTTTTCAATGAGCAGTTCTTC | CASSQDSAGATLFNEQFF
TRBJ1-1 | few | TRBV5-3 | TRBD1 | TGTGCCAGCGGCTCAGGACAGGGGGTGTTGGACACTGAAGCTTTCTTT | CASGSGQGVLDTEAFF
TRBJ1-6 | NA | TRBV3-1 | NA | TGTGCCAGCAGCCAAGGTGGATACTCCTATAATTCACCCCTCCACTTT | CASSQGGYSYNSPLHF
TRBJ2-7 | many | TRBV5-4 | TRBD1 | TGTGCCAGCAGCTTGGTACAGGGGGGTTCCTACGAGCAGTACTTC | CASSLVQGGSYEQYF
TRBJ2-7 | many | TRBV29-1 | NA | TGCAGCGCGGGGGGCGTGGCGGATCCCTACGAGCAGTACTTC | CSAGGVADPYEQYF
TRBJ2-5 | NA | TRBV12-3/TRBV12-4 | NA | TGTGCCAGCAGTTGGTCAGGTGATCAAGAGACCCAGTACTTC | CASSWSGDQETQYF
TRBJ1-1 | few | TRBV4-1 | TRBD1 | TGCGCCAGCAGCCAACATACAGGGGGCACTGAAGCTTTCTTT | CASSQHTGGTEAFF
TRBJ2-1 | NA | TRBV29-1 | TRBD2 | TGCAGCGTTCAGCGGGGGGATTACAATGAGCAGTTCTTC | CSVQRGDYNEQFF
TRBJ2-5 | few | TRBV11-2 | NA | TGTGCCAGCAGCTTAGATGCAGCGAGAGAGACCCAGTACTTC | CASSLDAARETQYF
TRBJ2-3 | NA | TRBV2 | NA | TGTGCCAGCAGTGACCCAGAATACGCTAGCACAGCTACGCAGTATTTT | CASSDPEYASTATQYF
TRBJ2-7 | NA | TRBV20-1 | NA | TGCAGTCGCCGAGTCGTCGGTTCCTACGAGCAGTACTTC | CSRRVVGSYEQYF
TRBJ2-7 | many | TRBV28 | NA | TGTGCCAGCAGTCCCGGGACAACCCACGAGCAGTACTTC | CASSPGTTHEQYF
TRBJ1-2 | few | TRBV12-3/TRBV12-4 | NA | TGTGCCAGCAGTTCCGCGGCGAGTAGCTATGGCTACACCTTC | CASSSAASSYGYTF
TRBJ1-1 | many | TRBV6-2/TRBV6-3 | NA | TGTGCCAGCAGTTACGGTGACTGGGACACTGAAGCTTTCTTT | CASSYGDWDTEAFF
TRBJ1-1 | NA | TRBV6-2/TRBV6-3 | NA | TGTGCCATCCAAGGGATATCAGGGGTTACTGAAGCTTTCTTT | CAIQGISGVTEAFF
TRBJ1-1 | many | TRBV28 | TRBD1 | TGTGCCAGCAGCCCTCCACAGGGGGCCGGCACTGAAGCTTTCTTT | CASSPPQGAGTEAFF
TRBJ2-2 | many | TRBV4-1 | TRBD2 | TGCGCCAGCAGCCAAGATGGTAGCGGGGGCACCGGGGAGCTGTTTTTT | CASSQDGSGGTGELFF
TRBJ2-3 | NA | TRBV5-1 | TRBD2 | TGCGCCAGCAGCTTAGAGCGGGGGGGAATGGATACGCAGTATTTT | CASSLERGGMDTQYF
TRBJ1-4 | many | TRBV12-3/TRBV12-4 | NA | TGTGCCAGCAGTTTAATCGGGGGTGAGCCTATTTTT | CASSLIGGEPIF
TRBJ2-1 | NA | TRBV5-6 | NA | TGTGCCAGCAGCTTCGGTTCACCACTGTACAATGAGCAGTTCTTC | CASSFGSPLYNEQFF
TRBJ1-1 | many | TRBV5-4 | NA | TGTGCCATTCTTCAGGGAGGGTCTAGGGACACTGAAGCTTTCTTT | CAILQGGSRDTEAFF
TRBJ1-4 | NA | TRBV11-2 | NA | TGTGCCAGCAGCTTAGGGACACAGTATGAAAAACTGTTTTTT | CASSLGTQYEKLFF
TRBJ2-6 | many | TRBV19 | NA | TGTGCCAGTAGCCCCCCAGCTGGGGCCAACGTCCTGACTTTC | CASSPPAGANVLTF
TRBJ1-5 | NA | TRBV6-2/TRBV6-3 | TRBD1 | TGTGCCAGCACCGGACAGGGGCCAAGAAACGGTCAGCCCCAGCATTTT | CASTGQGPRNGQPQHF
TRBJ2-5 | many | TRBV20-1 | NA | TGCAGTGCTAGAGATTTACGCAGAGAAGAGACCCAGTACTTC | CSARDLRREETQYF
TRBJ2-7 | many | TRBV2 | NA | TGTGCCAGCAGGAATACTAGAGCGGCCGAGCAGTACTTC | CASRNTRAAEQYF
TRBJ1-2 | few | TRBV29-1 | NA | TGCAGCGTTGAAGGATGGGGGGTTAACTATGGCTACACCTTC | CSVEGWGVNYGYTF
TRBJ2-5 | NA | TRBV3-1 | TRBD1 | TGTGCCAGCAGCGCTCCGGGACAGGGAAGAAGAGAGACCCAGTACTTC | CASSAPGQGRRETQYF
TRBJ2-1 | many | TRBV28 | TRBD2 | TGTGCCAGCAGTTCCGGGACTAGGTACGGTGAGCAGTTCTTC | CASSSGTRYGEQFF
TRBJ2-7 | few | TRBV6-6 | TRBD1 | TGTGCCAGCAGGGTGGGACAGTCCTACGAGCAGTACTTC | CASRVGQSYEQYF
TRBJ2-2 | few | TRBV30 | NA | TGTGCCTGGGGGAGCTCCGGGGAGCTGTTTTTT | CAWGSSGELFF
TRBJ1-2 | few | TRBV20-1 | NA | TGCAGTGCCAGACAAATGGGCTATGGCTACACCTTC | CSARQMGYGYTF
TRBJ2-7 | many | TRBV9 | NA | TGTGCCAGCAGCCCCTCGGGCACGAACTACGAGCAGTACTTC | CASSPSGTNYEQYF
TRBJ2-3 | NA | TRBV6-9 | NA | TGTGCCAGCAGTTATTCGGGTTTGGCAGGGATCACAGATATGCAGTATTTT | CASSYSGLAGITDMQYF
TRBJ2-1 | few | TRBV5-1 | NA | TGCGCCAGCAGCTGGGCTGGGAAAGATGAGCAGTTCTTC | CASSWAGKDEQFF
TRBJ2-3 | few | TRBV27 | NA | TGTGCCAGCAGTCCTTTAACAGGAGGAGATACGCAGTATTTT | CASSPLTGGDTQYF